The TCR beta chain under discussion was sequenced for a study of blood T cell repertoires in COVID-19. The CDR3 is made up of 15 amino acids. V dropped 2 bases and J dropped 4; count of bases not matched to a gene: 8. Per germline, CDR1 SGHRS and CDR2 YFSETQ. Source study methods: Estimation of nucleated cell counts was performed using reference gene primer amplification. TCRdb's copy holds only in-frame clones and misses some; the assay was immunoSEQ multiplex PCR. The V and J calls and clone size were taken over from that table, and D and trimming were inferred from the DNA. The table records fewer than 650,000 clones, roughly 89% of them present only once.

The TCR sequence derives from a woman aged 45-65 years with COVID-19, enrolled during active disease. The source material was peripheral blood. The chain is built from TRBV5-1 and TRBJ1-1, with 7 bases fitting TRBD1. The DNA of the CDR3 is TGCGCCAGCAGCTTCGGTGACAGGGCGGGCACTGAAGCTTTCTTT. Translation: CASSFGDRAGTEAFF.